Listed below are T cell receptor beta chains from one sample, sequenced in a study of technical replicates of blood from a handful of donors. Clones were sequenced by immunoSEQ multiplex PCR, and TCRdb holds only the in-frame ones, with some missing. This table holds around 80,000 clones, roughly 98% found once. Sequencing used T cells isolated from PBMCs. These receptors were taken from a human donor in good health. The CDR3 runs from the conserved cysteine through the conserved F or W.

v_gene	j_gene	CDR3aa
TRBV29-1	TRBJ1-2	CSVEGDRGLNYGYTF
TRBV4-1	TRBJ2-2	CASSPRTGMNTGELFF
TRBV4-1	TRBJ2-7	CASSLLGSSYEQYF
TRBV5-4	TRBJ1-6	CASSLTDSSSYNSPLHF
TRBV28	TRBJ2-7	CASSPFSGISSYEQYF
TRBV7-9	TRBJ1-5	CASSALSGNQPQHF
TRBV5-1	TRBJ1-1	CASSPSGSPEAFF
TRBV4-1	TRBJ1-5	CASGVFFVDRRYQPQHF
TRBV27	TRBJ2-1	CASSLSGGGDNEQFF
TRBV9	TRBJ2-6	CASSVFSDSGANVLTF
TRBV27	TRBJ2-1	CASSSEPAYNEQFF
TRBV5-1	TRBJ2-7	CASREVRNSGYSSYEQYF
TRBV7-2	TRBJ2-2	CASSRGLAGGRSNTGELFF
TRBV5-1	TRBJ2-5	CASSASKTGGGQETQYF
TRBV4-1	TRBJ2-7	CASSQGTTHYEQYF
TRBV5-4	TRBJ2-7	CASSFVGSDEQYF
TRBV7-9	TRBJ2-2	CASSLSGLTTGELFF
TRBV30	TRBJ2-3	CAWRARTGSQPDQVEQYF
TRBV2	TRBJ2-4	CASGQDRGSPLAKNIQYF
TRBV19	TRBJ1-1	CASSIDRGLNTEAFF
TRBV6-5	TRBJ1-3	CASRQGNGNTIYF
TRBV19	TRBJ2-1	CASTSDYGRREQFF
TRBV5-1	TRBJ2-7	CASSLGTSGSGTYEQYF
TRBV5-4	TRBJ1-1	CASSRDRGTEAFF
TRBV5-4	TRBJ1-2	CASSFAGGKNYGYTF
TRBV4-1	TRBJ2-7	CASSQSASLYEQYF
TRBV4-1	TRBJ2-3	CASSQASRLAGDRGTDTQYF
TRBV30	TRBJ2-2	CAWNHRRTGELFF
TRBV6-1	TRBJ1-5	CASSGGNQPQHF
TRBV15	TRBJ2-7	CATSRLFGGLTSYEQYF
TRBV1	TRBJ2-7	CTTELTSGSVQYF
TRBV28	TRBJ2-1	CASSLGTGRGEQFF
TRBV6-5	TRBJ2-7	CASSYSSGHEQYF
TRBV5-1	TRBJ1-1	CASTFVYGNTEAFF
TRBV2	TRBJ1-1	CASSMEGMNTEAFF
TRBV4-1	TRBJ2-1	CASSAGLAGPRFSDEQFF
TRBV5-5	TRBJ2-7	CASTGTALNSYRYEQYF
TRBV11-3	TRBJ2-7	CASSLAKTSGIAYEQYF
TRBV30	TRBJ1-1	CACLREDNTEAFF
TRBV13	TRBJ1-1	CASIMSGMNTEAFF
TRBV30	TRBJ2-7	CARAGGGGHYEQYF
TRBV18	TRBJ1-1	CASSPFRDRGLFTEAFF
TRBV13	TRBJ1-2	CASSLAGTVYGYTF
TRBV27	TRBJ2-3	CASSWGRSTDTQYF
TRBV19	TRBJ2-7	CASSTQQGVFPYEQYF
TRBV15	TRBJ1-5	CATSRDWGGGGGQPQHF
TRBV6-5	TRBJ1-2	CASRGGQGDGYTF
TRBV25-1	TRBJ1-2	CASSELRDRGGANYGYTF
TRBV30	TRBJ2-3	CAWDSMRTSGGGRTDTQYF
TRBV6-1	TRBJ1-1	CASSSDRNTEAFF
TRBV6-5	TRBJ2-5	CASSRGGSGSETQYF
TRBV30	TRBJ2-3	CASSGVYVTDTQYF
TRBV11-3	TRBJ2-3	CASSSGAPGTDTQYF
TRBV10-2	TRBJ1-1	CASSARNTEAFF
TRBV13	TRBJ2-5	CASSLRTSMETQYF
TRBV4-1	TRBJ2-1	CASSPQGAVNEQFF
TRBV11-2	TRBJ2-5	CASRGYRVPETQYF